The 28 T cell receptor beta chains below come from one sample, sequenced in a study of blood T cell repertoires in COVID-19. TCRdb's copy holds only in-frame clones and misses some; the assay was immunoSEQ multiplex PCR. In the table there are roughly 100,000 clones, roughly 82% of which are singletons. The sequencing input was peripheral blood. These receptors originate from a human donor in a cohort sampled during active COVID-19.

The V call is TRBV9, the J call TRBJ2-7; D unclear. The CDR3 is made up of 14 amino acids. Trimming left V 0 bases short and J 2 bases short, with 9 bases between. Germline lookup yields CDR1 SGDLS and CDR2 YYNGEE. The CDR3 DNA reads TGTGCCAGCAGCGTAGCCAGCGAACCCTACGAGCAGTACTTC. Its translation: CASSVASEPYEQYF.

This chain joins TRBV9 and TRBJ1-2; perhaps TRBD1 as D (6 bases). The germline V and J ends were trimmed by 4 bases and 4 bases, with 14 bases remaining between them. The CDR3 is made up of 14 amino acids. CDR1 is SGDLS and CDR2 is YYNGEE in the germline V gene. CDR3 protein: CASSPTGSAYGYTF. In nucleotides, the CDR3 is TGTGCCAGCAGCCCAACAGGGTCGGCCTATGGCTACACCTTC.

The J gene is TRBJ2-5, the V gene TRBV6-6, with D possibly TRBD2 on 6 matching bases. Germline CDR1 is MNHNY and CDR2 is SVGAGI (reference sequence). This CDR3 comprises 15 residues. The V end was cut by 6 bases, the J end by 5 bases, with 19 bases between. The DNA for the CDR3 is TGTGCCAGCAGGGGCGGGACCTCCCCAACGGAGACCCAGTACTTC. The encoded protein is CASRGGTSPTETQYF.

This CDR3 reads CASSLANRALSTDTQYF. CDR3 DNA: TGCGCCAGCAGCTTGGCCAACAGGGCCCTAAGCACAGATACGCAGTATTTT. This chain joins TRBV5-1 and TRBJ2-3; D perhaps matches TRBD1 (6 bases). The CDR3 consists of 17 residues. CDR1 and CDR2 (germline): SGHRS, YFSETQ. Trimming left V 0 bases short and J 0 bases short, with 14 bases between.

This sequence joins TRBV5-6 and TRBJ2-4, with D possibly matching TRBD2 (6 bases). Trimming stripped 4 bases from V and 5 bases from J, with 13 bases between. The CDR3 sequence is 14 residues long. Germline CDR1 is SGHDT and CDR2 is YYEEEE. The DNA of the CDR3 is TGTGCCAGCAGCCTGGGTGCGGGACAAAACATTCAGTACTTC. Amino acids: CASSLGAGQNIQYF.

The chain employs TRBV7-2 and TRBJ2-5; D might be TRBD2 (6 bases). The CDR3 has 16 residues. Looked up from germline, CDR1 is SGHTA and CDR2 is FQGNSA. Trimming took off 5 bases at V and 0 bases at J, with 16 bases between the two ends. The CDR3 reads CASSESKGRYQETQYF. The CDR3 region has the DNA TGTGCCAGCAGCGAATCGAAAGGGAGGTACCAAGAGACCCAGTACTTC. The variable domain in full, completed from reference TRBV7-2 and TRBJ2-5, reads GAGVSQSPSNKVTEKGKDVELRCDPISGHTALYWYRQSLGQGLEFLIYFQGNSAPDKSGLPSDRFSAERTGGSVSTLTIQRTQQEDSAVYLCASSESKGRYQETQYFGPGTRLLVL.

The table lists this clone with a count of one. The rearrangement joins TRBV5-8 to TRBJ1-3; 8 bases agree with TRBD1. V trimming: 7 bases; J trimming: 16 bases; junction bases outside the gene matches: 16. Looked up from germline, CDR1 is SGHTS and CDR2 is YDEGEE. The CDR3 contains 13 residues. CDR3 protein: CASGRDRYSPMYF. In nucleotides, the CDR3 is TGTGCCAGCGGCCGGGACAGGTATTCCCCGATGTATTTT.

This chain joins TRBV27 and TRBJ2-3; 12 bases are shared with TRBD2. The CDR3 is 19 amino acids. V lost 2 bases and J lost 0; bases outside the gene matches: 9. The germline gives CDR1 MNHEY, CDR2 SMNVEV (reference sequence). The CDR3 reads CASSLLGLAGILSTDTQYF. The CDR3 DNA follows: TGTGCCAGCAGTTTACTAGGACTAGCGGGAATCCTTAGCACAGATACGCAGTATTTT.

This CDR3 is CASSYISGSNQPQHF. The CDR3 region has the DNA TGTGCCAGCAGTTATATTTCAGGGAGCAATCAGCCCCAGCATTTT. The chain uses TRBV6-2 or TRBV6-3 and TRBJ1-5, with D perhaps TRBD1 (5 bases). Germline V gene sequence: CDR1 MNHEY, CDR2 SVGEGT. This CDR3 region has 15 residues. V lost 3 bases, J lost 1 base, and 10 bases lay in between.

This clone was recorded once. This chain joins TRBV24-1 and TRBJ1-4, with TRBD1 as a possible D gene (6 bases). This CDR3 has 12 amino acids. CDR1 is KGHDR, CDR2 SFDVKD, per germline. V was cut by 11 bases and J by 8 bases, with 14 bases left in between. CDR3 nucleotide sequence: TGTGCCAGCGGGGGCGTGAGGGAAAAACTGTTTTTT. Amino acid sequence: CASGGVREKLFF.

CDR3 sequence (DNA): TGTGCCAGCAGCCCGGGACTAGCGGTGAATACAGATACGCAGTATTTT. It yields the protein CASSPGLAVNTDTQYF. The V and J genes are TRBV5-8 and TRBJ2-3; 11 nucleotides match TRBD2. Germline CDR1 is SGHTS and CDR2 is YDEGEE. V lost 4 bases, J lost 3 bases, and 7 bases stayed unmatched. The CDR3 runs 16 residues.

The chain links TRBV25-1 to TRBJ1-5; no clear D. V gave up 7 bases and J gave up 0 bases, with 13 bases separating them. Germline-derived CDR1 and CDR2 are MGHDK and SYGVNS. The CDR3 has 15 amino acids. CDR3: CASIRNDVSNQPQHF. CDR3 nucleotide sequence: TGTGCCAGCATCAGGAACGACGTTAGCAATCAGCCCCAGCATTTT. Complete variable domain (other parts from reference TRBV25-1 and TRBJ1-5): EADIYQTPRYLVIGTGKKITLECSQTMGHDKMYWYQQDPGMELHLIHYSYGVNSTEKGDLSSESTVSRIRTEHFPLTLESARPSHTSQYLCASIRNDVSNQPQHFGDGTRLSIL.

This clone was seen at least ten times. The gene calls are TRBV4-2 and TRBJ1-5; D is possibly TRBD1 (5 bases). Germline-derived CDR1 and CDR2 are LGHNA and YNFKEQ. The CDR3 has 17 residues. V was pared by 4 bases and J by 1 base, with 17 bases between. The CDR3 coding sequence is TGTGCCAGCAGCCCTGGAGAAGGGGATATCAGCAATCAGCCCCAGCATTTT. Its protein product is CASSPGEGDISNQPQHF.

The chain employs TRBV7-8 and TRBJ1-2; maybe TRBD1 (6 bases). Trimming cost V 2 bases and J 3 bases, with 10 bases left between them. There are 14 residues in the CDR3. CDR1 and CDR2 (germline): SGHVS, FQNEAQ. CDR3 amino acids: CASSLSGVDYGYTF. The CDR3 nucleotides read TGTGCCAGCAGCTTATCAGGGGTAGACTATGGCTACACCTTC.

This CDR3 reads CASSGGRQGPGYTF. CDR3 sequence (DNA): TGTGCCAGCAGCGGTGGAAGACAGGGCCCTGGCTACACCTTC. The J gene is TRBJ1-2, the V gene TRBV9, with TRBD1 matching 7 bases. J was trimmed by 7 bases and V by 3 bases; bases with no gene match: 9. Germline values: CDR1 SGDLS, CDR2 YYNGEE. The CDR3 has 14 amino acids.

The sample holds one count of this clone. The CDR3 is CASSYGRGLAGELFF. CDR3 coding DNA: TGTGCCAGCAGTTACGGAAGAGGGCTTGCCGGGGAGCTGTTTTTT. This chain connects TRBV6-5 to TRBJ2-2, with a possible D match to TRBD2 (5 bases). Per germline, CDR1 MNHEY and CDR2 SVGAGI. The CDR3 covers 15 residues. The V end was cut by 2 bases, the J end by 6 bases, with 13 bases between.

The chain carries TRBV12-3 or TRBV12-4 and TRBJ1-1; 8 positions agree with TRBD1. V was clipped by 5 bases and J by 8 bases; unmatched bases: 4. CDR3 length: 12 amino acids. In DNA, the CDR3 is TGTGCCAGCAGTACCTGGACAGGGGAAGCTTTCTTT. It encodes CASSTWTGEAFF.

The rearrangement joins TRBV9 to TRBJ1-1; 10 nucleotides align to TRBD1. The V gene's germline CDR1 is SGDLS and CDR2 YYNGEE. Losses at the gene ends were 0 bases for V and 2 bases for J; bases not matched to a gene: 7. The CDR3 length is 17 residues. The CDR3 loop is CASSVEAGQGINTEAFF. Written as DNA, the CDR3 is TGTGCCAGCAGCGTAGAAGCGGGACAGGGGATTAACACTGAAGCTTTCTTT.

V usage is TRBV9 and J usage is TRBJ1-4, with D perhaps matching TRBD1 (5 bases). With 3 bases removed from V and 8 bases from J, the gap between germline ends came to 17 bases. This CDR3 is built from 15 residues. From germline, CDR1 is SGDLS and CDR2 YYNGEE. The CDR3 coding sequence is TGTGCCAGCAGCGCTTCGGGCCATAAGGGGGAAAAACTGTTTTTT. Protein: CASSASGHKGEKLFF.

The V and J genes are TRBV29-1 and TRBJ1-4; 8 bases are shared with TRBD1. V lost 7 bases, J lost 7 bases, and 8 bases stayed unmatched. Germline V gene lookup returns CDR1 SQVTM and CDR2 ANQGSEA. The CDR3 length is 13 residues. DNA for the CDR3: TGCAGCGCCGGACAGGGTAATGGTGAAAAACTGTTTTTT. This translates into CSAGQGNGEKLFF.

This clone was detected a few times. This rearrangement joins TRBV19 to TRBJ2-2; unclear D gene. Germline CDR1 LNHDA, CDR2 SQIVND (reference sequence). The CDR3 runs to 13 residues. Deletions cut 8 bases from V and 9 bases from J, with 16 bases between. CDR3 in amino acids: CASSRPDMRELFF. For the CDR3, the DNA is TGTGCCAGTTCAAGGCCTGACATGAGGGAGCTGTTTTTT.

The chain couples TRBV28 to TRBJ2-1; perhaps TRBD1 as D (6 bases). The CDR3 is made up of 15 amino acids. Per the germline V gene, CDR1 is MDHEN and CDR2 is SYDVKM. Trimming left V 2 bases short and J 2 bases short, with 10 bases between. DNA for the CDR3: TGTGCCAGCAGTTTACGAGGGGGACCCTACAATGAGCAGTTCTTC. Its protein product is CASSLRGGPYNEQFF. The entire variable domain, with the rest obtained from reference TRBV28 and TRBJ2-1, is as follows: DVKVTQSSRYLVKRTGEKVFLECVQDMDHENMFWYRQDPGLGLRLIYFSYDVKMKEKGDIPEGYSVSREKKERFSLILESASTNQTSMYLCASSLRGGPYNEQFFGPGTRLTVL.

V gene TRBV23-1 combines with J gene TRBJ2-1; 11 nucleotides match TRBD2. TRBV23-1 is designated an ORF whose function remains uncertain. The J segment lost 9 bases and the V segment lost 0 bases, leaving 7 bases of the junction unmatched. The CDR3 extends over 16 amino acids. CDR3 DNA: TGCGCCAGCAGTCAATCGATAGGTAGCGGGGGGGGTGAGCAGTTCTTC. This translates into CASSQSIGSGGGEQFF.

A few counts support this clone. The V and J genes are TRBV11-3 and TRBJ2-7; D might be TRBD2 (6 bases). The CDR3 extends over 13 amino acids. V lost 11 bases and J 5 bases, leaving 19 bases between the germline ends. From germline, CDR1 is SGHNT and CDR2 YENEEA. The CDR3 spells CAGGTGPLNEQYF. CDR3 in DNA: TGTGCCGGCGGGACTGGCCCCCTGAACGAGCAGTACTTC.

About this clone itself: The junction does not match germline at one end; this may be a read error. V is TRBV11-1 and J is TRBJ2-5; 9 bases map to TRBD1. CDR1 and CDR2 from the germline V gene are SGHAT and FQDESV (reference sequence). This CDR3 region has 14 residues. The CDR3 loop is CANSWDRVGETQYF. Here the CDR3 DNA reads TGTGCCAACAGCTGGGACAGGGTTGGGGAGACCCAGTACTTC. Using reference TRBV11-1 and TRBJ2-5 for the parts outside the CDR3, the full variable domain is EAEVAQSPRYKITEKSQAVAFWCDPISGHATLYWYRQILGQGPELLVQFQDESVVDDSQLPKDRFSAERLKGVDSTLKIQPAELGDSAMYLCANSWDRVGETQYFGPGTRLLVL.

DNA of the CDR3: TGCAGTGCTAGTGCGGGGTATAGCAATCAGCCCCAGCATTTT. This translates into CSASAGYSNQPQHF. This sequence joins TRBV20-1 and TRBJ1-5; D is unresolved. The CDR3 length is 14 residues. Germline V CDR1 and CDR2: DFQATT, SNEGSKA (reference sequence). The germline V and J ends were trimmed by 3 bases and 0 bases, with 9 bases remaining between them.

The chain recombines TRBV18 with TRBJ2-5; possibly TRBD1 for D (6 bases). V dropped 1 base and J dropped 5 bases, with 14 bases sitting between them. CDR3 length equals 15 residues. Germline V lookup: CDR1 KGHSH, CDR2 LQKENI. DNA for the CDR3: TGTGCCAGCTCACCACAGAGGACAGAATCGGAGACCCAGTACTTC. This translates into CASSPQRTESETQYF.

The rearrangement links TRBV5-8 to TRBJ1-1; tentative D call: TRBD1 (6 bases). CDR3 length: 13 residues. V lost 4 bases to trimming and J lost 4 bases, with 11 bases between them. Germline V gene lookup returns CDR1 SGHTS and CDR2 YDEGEE. The CDR3 reads CASSNRVGTEAFF. DNA for the CDR3: TGTGCCAGCAGCAACAGGGTAGGCACTGAAGCTTTCTTT.